Presented here are 5 T cell receptor beta chains from one specimen sequenced in a study of blood T cell repertoires in COVID-19. Profiled with immunoSEQ multiplex PCR; TCRdb holds only in-frame clones, not every one. The table has fewer than 200,000 clones, approximately 90% seen once. The sample comprised peripheral blood. The receptor source for this set is a woman between 65 and 79 years old with COVID-19, enrolled during active disease.

The chain links TRBV5-8 to TRBJ2-6; 8 nucleotides line up with TRBD1. Germline lookup yields CDR1 SGHTS and CDR2 YDEGEE. The J segment lost 7 bases and the V segment lost 4 bases, leaving 10 bases of the junction unmatched. This CDR3 is built from 16 residues. The CDR3 DNA sequence: TGTGCCAGCAGCCTTGGCCCTCAGGGGGCCGCCAACGTCCTGACTTTC. As protein: CASSLGPQGAANVLTF.

This chain joins TRBV11-3 and TRBJ2-1, with 11 bases aligning to TRBD2. The CDR3 has 16 amino acids. The junction had 7 bases not matched to a gene; V was cut back by 2 bases and J by 7 bases. Per germline, CDR1 SGHNT and CDR2 YENEEA. The CDR3 loop is CASSLFTSGRKNEQFF. The CDR3 region has the DNA TGTGCCAGCAGCTTATTTACTAGCGGGAGAAAGAATGAGCAGTTCTTC.

The chain links TRBV5-5 to TRBJ1-5, with D hard to call. Deletions cut 3 bases from V and 5 bases from J, with 9 bases between. The germline V gene has CDR1 SGHKS and CDR2 YYEKEE (reference sequence). The CDR3 covers 13 residues. The CDR3 DNA sequence: TGTGCCAGCAGCTGGGAGGTGGATCAGCCCCAGCATTTT. Its protein product is CASSWEVDQPQHF.

This clone was counted between two and nine times. The chain carries TRBV25-1 and TRBJ2-5, with TRBD1 matching 10 bases. The CDR3 spans 14 residues. Germline trimming cut 8 bases from V and 2 bases from J; bases unmatched to any gene: 5. In germline, CDR1 is MGHDK, CDR2 SYGVNS. CDR3 nucleotide sequence: TGTGCCAGCGGGGACAGGGGAGCGCAAGAGACCCAGTACTTC. Translated, it gives CASGDRGAQETQYF.

V usage is TRBV28 and J usage is TRBJ2-1; 9 bases align to TRBD2. The trim removed 4 bases at V and 9 bases at J, leaving 16 bases unmatched. The CDR3 runs to 17 residues. Germline V gene data show CDR1 as MDHEN and CDR2 as SYDVKM. The CDR3 is CASSSGAASGRIGEQFF. In DNA, the CDR3 is TGTGCCAGCAGTTCAGGGGCCGCGAGCGGGAGGATTGGTGAGCAGTTCTTC.